The 29 T cell receptor beta chains listed next were all sequenced from one sample in a study of OX40 agonist ivuxolimab in advanced cancers. Data came from immunoSEQ multiplex PCR; TCRdb stores just in-frame clones and leaves some out. The table lists 60,000 to 70,000 clones, approximately 80% of them singletons. The sequences come from CD4+ or CD8+ T cells sorted from blood, collected in a trial of the OX40 agonist ivuxolimab. Receptors were obtained from an adult with an advanced solid tumor such as melanoma, head and neck, liver or kidney cancer.

The chain links TRBV5-4 to TRBJ1-5, with D possibly being TRBD1 (6 bases). V lost 2 bases and J lost 0, with 6 bases in between. Germline V CDR1 and CDR2: SGHNT, YYREEE (reference sequence). This CDR3 is built from 14 residues. The CDR3 coding sequence is TGTGCCAGCAGCTTAGGGGGTAGCAATCAGCCCCAGCATTTT. It specifies CASSLGGSNQPQHF.

This chain links TRBV4-1 with TRBJ1-2; D is unclear. The CDR3 totals 13 residues. V was cut by 1 base and J by 9 bases, with 12 bases left in between. In germline, CDR1 is MGHRA, CDR2 YSYEKL. The CDR3 loop is CASSQVVWERYTF. Here the CDR3 DNA reads TGCGCCAGCAGCCAAGTGGTATGGGAGCGCTACACCTTC.

This chain joins TRBV4-3 and TRBJ2-7; 9 positions agree with TRBD1. Losses at the gene ends were 4 bases for V and 6 bases for J; bases not matched to a gene: 13. This CDR3 is built from 16 residues. The germline CDR1 and CDR2 sequences are LGHNA and YSLEER. CDR3 sequence (DNA): TGCGCCAGCAGCCCCAGCCCGGGGACAGGGAGGGGCGAGCAGTACTTC. It codes for CASSPSPGTGRGEQYF.

V gene TRBV6-1 combines with J gene TRBJ1-1, with 9 positions matching TRBD1. The CDR3 runs to 15 residues. V trimming: 3 bases; J trimming: 7 bases; junction bases outside the gene matches: 9. The germline gives CDR1 MNHNS, CDR2 SASEGT. CDR3 protein: CASSDLPGTGYEAFF. In DNA form, the CDR3 reads TGTGCCAGCAGTGACCTCCCCGGGACAGGGTATGAAGCTTTCTTT.

The V and J genes are TRBV7-2 and TRBJ2-2; 9 bases map to TRBD2. V shed 2 bases and J 2 bases; nucleotides not matched to a gene: 3. Per germline, CDR1 SGHTA and CDR2 FQGNSA. The length of the CDR3 is 16 residues. The DNA for the CDR3 is TGTGCCAGCAGCTTAAGAGCGGGGGGAAACACCGGGGAGCTGTTTTTT. Translated, it gives CASSLRAGGNTGELFF. Full variable domain (remainder filled in from reference TRBV7-2 and TRBJ2-2): GAGVSQSPSNKVTEKGKDVELRCDPISGHTALYWYRQSLGQGLEFLIYFQGNSAPDKSGLPSDRFSAERTGGSVSTLTIQRTQQEDSAVYLCASSLRAGGNTGELFFGEGSRLTVL.

The chain uses TRBV25-1 and TRBJ1-2; D gene ambiguous. The CDR3 is 14 amino acids. Per the germline V gene, CDR1 is MGHDK and CDR2 is SYGVNS. V lost 2 bases and J lost 5, with 12 bases in between. DNA for the CDR3: TGTGCCAGCAGTGAACCCGGGCGCCCTTATGGCTACACCTTC. Protein: CASSEPGRPYGYTF.

The V call is TRBV5-5, the J call TRBJ1-2, with TRBD1 identical over 7 bases. V was clipped by 6 bases and J by 4 bases; unmatched bases: 15. The CDR3 consists of 16 residues. The germline CDR1 and CDR2 sequences are SGHKS and YYEKEE (reference sequence). The CDR3 DNA reads as TGTGCCAGCACCCAAGAGCCGGGACAGTTGTTCTATGGCTACACCTTC. Translated: CASTQEPGQLFYGYTF.

The genes are TRBV6-5 and TRBJ2-5, with a possible D match to TRBD2 (6 bases). V was clipped by 7 bases and J by 5 bases, with 14 bases between them. This CDR3 has 13 amino acids. CDR1 MNHEY and CDR2 SVGAGI come from the germline V gene. The CDR3 nucleotides are TGTGCCAGCATCGAAGCGGGCTCGGAGACCCAGTACTTC. This sequence encodes CASIEAGSETQYF.

CDR3 in amino acids: CASSFDWVGEQYF. CDR3 DNA sequence: TGTGCCAGCAGCTTCGACTGGGTGGGTGAGCAGTACTTC. The chain combines TRBV7-3 with TRBJ2-7; no firm D call. V dropped 3 bases and J dropped 7 bases, with 13 bases sitting between them. The germline gives CDR1 SGHTA, CDR2 FQGTGA. The CDR3 is made up of 13 amino acids.

This chain joins TRBV9 and TRBJ1-4; TRBD1 might be the D (5 bases). The ends were cut back, 6 bases at V and 8 bases at J, with 17 bases in the middle. CDR3 length: 14 residues. CDR1 and CDR2 (germline): SGDLS, YYNGEE. The CDR3 coding sequence is TGTGCCAGCAACCCGGGGGGTACCGAGGAAAAACTGTTTTTT. Translated, it gives CASNPGGTEEKLFF.

The rearrangement joins TRBV5-4 to TRBJ1-2; TRBD1 aligns across 8 bases. Germline lookup yields CDR1 SGHNT and CDR2 YYREEE (reference sequence). Germline trimming cut 6 bases from V and 3 bases from J; bases unmatched to any gene: 4. The CDR3 length is 13 residues. DNA for the CDR3: TGTGCCAGCACCAAGGACAGGGACTATGGCTACACCTTC. Its protein is CASTKDRDYGYTF.

The table lists this clone with a few counts. The CDR3 DNA sequence: TGTGCCAGCAGCCCCAGCTCTGGGGCCAACGTCCTGACTTTC. Translating it yields CASSPSSGANVLTF. V gene TRBV7-2 combines with J gene TRBJ2-6; no firm D call. Germline assignment: CDR1 SGHTA and CDR2 FQGNSA. V lost 5 bases, J lost 0 bases, and 5 bases lay in between. The CDR3 has 14 amino acids. The full variable domain, with the rest looked up from reference TRBV7-2 and TRBJ2-6, is GAGVSQSPSNKVTEKGKDVELRCDPISGHTALYWYRQSLGQGLEFLIYFQGNSAPDKSGLPSDRFSAERTGGSVSTLTIQRTQQEDSAVYLCASSPSSGANVLTFGAGSRLTVL.

This clone was seen once. The chain couples TRBV9 to TRBJ2-1, with 9 positions matching TRBD2. Germline V lookup: CDR1 SGDLS, CDR2 YYNGEE. V lost 3 bases and J lost 0; bases outside the gene matches: 4. The CDR3 is 16 amino acids. CDR3 loop: CASSEAGGRSYNEQFF. The CDR3 coding sequence is TGTGCCAGCAGCGAAGCGGGAGGCCGCTCCTACAATGAGCAGTTCTTC.

The chain uses TRBV28 and TRBJ2-4; no definite D call. V shed 3 bases and J shed 0 bases, with 9 bases lying between them. Germline CDR1 and CDR2: MDHEN and SYDVKM. The CDR3 is 15 residues long. CDR3 sequence (DNA): TGTGCCAGCAGTTTCGGTGGCTTAGCCAAAAACATTCAGTACTTC. Translating it yields CASSFGGLAKNIQYF. Full variable domain (missing parts from reference TRBV28 and TRBJ2-4): DVKVTQSSRYLVKRTGEKVFLECVQDMDHENMFWYRQDPGLGLRLIYFSYDVKMKEKGDIPEGYSVSREKKERFSLILESASTNQTSMYLCASSFGGLAKNIQYFGAGTRLSVL.

The chain recombines TRBV7-3 with TRBJ2-5, with TRBD2 matching 12 bases. V lost 1 base, J lost 5 bases, and 14 bases stayed unmatched. Looked up from germline, CDR1 is SGHTA and CDR2 is FQGTGA. The CDR3 sequence is 19 residues long. Written as DNA, the CDR3 is TGTGCCAGCAGCTTAAACCCCCTCGGGCTAGCGGGAGGGTTGGAGACCCAGTACTTC. It translates to CASSLNPLGLAGGLETQYF.

The V gene is TRBV29-1, the J gene TRBJ1-2; the D gene is possibly TRBD1 (5 bases). Germline CDR1 reads SQVTM; CDR2 reads ANQGSEA. The CDR3 totals 14 residues. V was cut by 3 bases and J by 2 bases, with 13 bases left in between. The CDR3 here is CSVENRQTNYGYTF. The CDR3 DNA follows: TGCAGCGTTGAGAACCGACAGACCAACTATGGCTACACCTTC.

J is TRBJ2-1 and V is TRBV4-1; D is unresolved. Trimming removed 4 bases at V and 7 bases at J, with 5 bases between. Germline V gives CDR1 MGHRA, CDR2 YSYEKL. This CDR3 is 11 amino acids long. The CDR3: CASSRQNEQFF. CDR3 DNA sequence: TGCGCCAGCAGCCGGCAAAATGAGCAGTTCTTC.

The CDR3 sequence: CASSYSIQPAGYTF. CDR3 nucleotide sequence: TGTGCCAGCAGTTACTCGATCCAACCGGCTGGCTACACCTTC. V usage is TRBV6-5 and J usage is TRBJ1-2; D call uncertain. The CDR3 has 14 amino acids. In germline, CDR1 is MNHEY, CDR2 SVGAGI. V was pared by 0 bases and J by 7 bases, with 12 bases between.

As DNA, the CDR3 is TGTGCCAGCAGCTTAATGGCGGCCTCTGGGGCCAACGTCCTGACTTTC. As protein: CASSLMAASGANVLTF. The chain is built from TRBV7-3 and TRBJ2-6; D call uncertain. The CDR3 runs to 16 residues. The ends were cut back, 1 base at V and 0 bases at J, with 7 bases in the middle. Per germline, CDR1 SGHTA and CDR2 FQGTGA.

This chain joins TRBV4-3 and TRBJ2-7, with TRBD1 matching 8 bases. In germline, CDR1 is LGHNA, CDR2 YSLEER. Losses at the gene ends were 4 bases for V and 4 bases for J; bases not matched to a gene: 6. The CDR3 is 14 amino acids. CDR3 DNA: TGCGCCAGCAGCCCTTTCAGGGGGCCTTACGAGCAGTACTTC. As protein: CASSPFRGPYEQYF.

The V gene is TRBV7-7, the J gene TRBJ2-7, with 14 bases matching TRBD2. The CDR3 runs 17 residues. Germline CDR1 and CDR2: SSHAT and FNYEAQ (reference sequence). The CDR3 nucleotides are TGTGCTAGCAGCTCTGGACTAGCGGGGGGCCTTTCCTACGAGCAGTACGTC. This translates into CASSSGLAGGLSYEQYV.

This chain joins TRBV5-1 and TRBJ2-1; 12 bases are a match to TRBD2. CDR3 length equals 16 residues. Losses at the gene ends were 4 bases for V and 7 bases for J; bases not matched to a gene: 9. Germline CDR1 and CDR2: SGHRS and YFSETQ. CDR3 in DNA: TGCGCCAGCAGCGCCATTCGACTAGCGGGAGCTAATGAGCAGTTCTTC. Translated, it gives CASSAIRLAGANEQFF.

The chain links TRBV19 to TRBJ2-3; 8 bases align to TRBD2. Per germline, CDR1 LNHDA and CDR2 SQIVND (reference sequence). J gave up 7 bases and V 4 bases, and 10 bases lay outside the gene matches. The CDR3 has 15 amino acids. DNA for the CDR3: TGTGCCAGTAGTACTGCGGGACTAGGAGCAAATACGCAGTATTTT. It specifies CASSTAGLGANTQYF.

This chain uses TRBV6-5 with TRBJ2-1; D is tentatively TRBD1 or TRBD2 (5 bases each). This CDR3 contains 16 residues. Looked up from germline, CDR1 is MNHEY and CDR2 is SVGAGI. Between the trimmed V and J ends, which lost 4 bases and 5 bases, there was a span of 18 bases. The DNA of the CDR3 is TGTGCCAGCAGTTCAAAGGGACGTAGAGCGGACAATGAGCAGTTCTTC. Amino acid sequence: CASSSKGRRADNEQFF.

The J gene is TRBJ2-5, the V gene TRBV7-3; TRBD2 aligns across 8 bases. The germline V gene has CDR1 SGHTA and CDR2 FQGTGA. J lost 4 bases, V lost 5 bases, and 9 bases had no gene match. This CDR3 has 15 residues. In DNA, the CDR3 is TGTGCCAGCAGCCCAAGCGGGAGTAGGCTAGAGACCCAGTACTTC. Translation: CASSPSGSRLETQYF. The entire variable domain, with the rest obtained from reference TRBV7-3 and TRBJ2-5, is as follows: GAGVSQTPSNKVTEKGKYVELRCDPISGHTALYWYRQSLGQGPEFLIYFQGTGAADDSGLPNDRFFAVRPEGSVSTLKIQRTERGDSAVYLCASSPSGSRLETQYFGPGTRLLVL.

V gene TRBV2 combines with J gene TRBJ2-3; D tentatively reads TRBD1 or TRBD2 (5 bases each). Trimming shortened V by 6 bases and J by 2 bases, and 12 bases separated the two germline ends. Germline values: CDR1 SNHLY, CDR2 FYNNEI. The CDR3 consists of 14 residues. The CDR3 loop is CASRERGATDTQYF. DNA of the CDR3: TGTGCCAGCAGAGAGAGGGGTGCCACAGATACGCAGTATTTT.

The genes are TRBV6-1 and TRBJ2-1; D call uncertain. This CDR3 region has 12 residues. V was trimmed by 6 bases and J by 5 bases, leaving 8 bases between them. Germline-derived CDR1 and CDR2 are MNHNS and SASEGT. CDR3 sequence reads: CASSPRNNEQFF. CDR3 DNA sequence: TGTGCCAGCAGCCCCAGGAACAATGAGCAGTTCTTC.

This clone was detected only once. CDR3 DNA: TGTGCCAGCAGCCAAGATTCCAGCTCTGGAAACACCATATATTTT. Residues: CASSQDSSSGNTIYF. The V call is TRBV14, the J call TRBJ1-3; no clear D. CDR3 length: 15 residues. Germline V CDR1 and CDR2: SGHDN, FVKESK. The ends were cut back, 0 bases at V and 0 bases at J, with 6 bases in the middle.

The V gene is TRBV11-1, the J gene TRBJ1-5, with unresolved D. The CDR3 is 14 residues long. Trimming removed 4 bases at V and 1 base at J, with 8 bases between. Germline V gives CDR1 SGHAT, CDR2 FQDESV (reference sequence). The CDR3 DNA reads TGTGCCAGCAGCTCAAGTGGGAGCAATCAGCCCCAGCATTTT. Protein product: CASSSSGSNQPQHF.